These T cell receptor beta chains were read from a single sample in a study of shared clonotypes between healthy human individuals. Clones were sequenced by immunoSEQ multiplex PCR, and TCRdb holds only the in-frame ones, with some missing. Found here are nearly 1 million clones, approximately 76% of them singletons; the top ten hold about 1.5%. The sample taken for sequencing was memory CD4+ T cells sorted from blood. Receptors were obtained from a man in his late teens or twenties in good health. CDR3s include the opening cysteine and the closing phenylalanine or tryptophan. A D gene is named only where the DNA matches it firmly. Clone size is not always given. Where it is, it says once, few, many or a class for expanded clones.

abundance | j_gene | d_gene | v_gene | CDR3nt | CDR3aa
few | TRBJ2-1 | TRBD2 | TRBV9 | TGTGCCAGCAGCGCAAACGTAGCGGGGGAGCAGTTCTTC | CASSANVAGEQFF
. | TRBJ1-5 | . | TRBV6-1 | TGTGCCAGCAACAGGGACCCAAGCAATCAGCCCCAGCATTTT | CASNRDPSNQPQHF
. | TRBJ2-4 | . | TRBV6-1 | TGTGCCAGCAGTGTTGTGGGCCTTCATGGCGCGTTAGAAAACATTCAGTACTTC | CASSVVGLHGALENIQYF
. | TRBJ1-5 | . | TRBV28 | TGTGCCAGCACCAGGGAAGGGGGGGGCAGGAAGCCCCAGCATTTT | CASTREGGGRKPQHF
. | TRBJ2-3 | . | TRBV4-2 | TGTGCCAGCAGCCAGCAGGATAGGGGGTCGAACACAGATACGCAGTATTTT | CASSQQDRGSNTDTQYF
. | TRBJ1-2 | . | TRBV5-1 | TGCGCCAGCAGCTTGTCAGCGGATGGCTACACCTTC | CASSLSADGYTF
once | TRBJ2-3 | TRBD2 | TRBV5-1 | TGCGCCAGCACGGGGGGGATCGGTCGCACAGATACGCAGTATTTT | CASTGGIGRTDTQYF
many | TRBJ2-1 | TRBD1 | TRBV7-9 | TGTGCCAGCAGCTTAGAGGGGGCCACTACGGGGAAGCAGTTCTTC | CASSLEGATTGKQFF
. | TRBJ1-2 | . | TRBV6-7 | TGTGCCAGCAGCTCGCGGGATGTAGGGAACTATGGCTACACCTTC | CASSSRDVGNYGYTF
. | TRBJ1-4 | . | TRBV5-1 | TGCGCCAGCAGAAGACAGGCCGGAGATGAAAAACTGTTTTTT | CASRRQAGDEKLFF
. | TRBJ1-3 | . | TRBV6-5 | TGTGCCAGCGGGCATCGGGACATCTCTGGAAACACCATATATTTT | CASGHRDISGNTIYF